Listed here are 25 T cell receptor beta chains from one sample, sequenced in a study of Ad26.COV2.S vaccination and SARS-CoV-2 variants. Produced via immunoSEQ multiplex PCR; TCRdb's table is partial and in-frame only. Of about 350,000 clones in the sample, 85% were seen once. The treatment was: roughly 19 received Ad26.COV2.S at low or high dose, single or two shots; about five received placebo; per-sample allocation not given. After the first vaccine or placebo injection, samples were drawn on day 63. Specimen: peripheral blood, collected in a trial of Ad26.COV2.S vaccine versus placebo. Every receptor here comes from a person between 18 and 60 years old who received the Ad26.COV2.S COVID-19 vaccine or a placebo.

The CDR3 sequence is CSVERNDGYTF. As DNA, the CDR3 is TGCAGCGTTGAAAGGAATGATGGCTACACCTTC. The rearrangement joins TRBV29-1 to TRBJ1-2; D gene uncertain. Germline V gives CDR1 SQVTM, CDR2 ANQGSEA. CDR3 length: 11 residues. Trimming left V 2 bases short and J 6 bases short, with 7 bases between. Drawing the rest from reference TRBV29-1 and TRBJ1-2, the complete variable domain is SAVISQKPSRDICQRGTSLTIQCQVDSQVTMMFWYRQQPGQSLTLIATANQGSEATYESGFVIDKFPISRPNLTFSTLTVSNMSPEDSSIYLCSVERNDGYTFGSGTRLTVV.

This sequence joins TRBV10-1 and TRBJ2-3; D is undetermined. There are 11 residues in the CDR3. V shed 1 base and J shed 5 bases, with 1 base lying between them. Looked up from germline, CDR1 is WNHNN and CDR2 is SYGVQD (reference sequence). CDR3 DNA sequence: TGCGCCAGCAGTGAGTTAGATACGCAGTATTTT. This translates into CASSELDTQYF.

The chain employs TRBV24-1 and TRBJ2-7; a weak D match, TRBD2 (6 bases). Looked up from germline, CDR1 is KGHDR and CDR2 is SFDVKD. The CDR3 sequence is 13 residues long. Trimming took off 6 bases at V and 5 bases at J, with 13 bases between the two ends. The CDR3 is CATSSAGTHEQYF. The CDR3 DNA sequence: TGTGCCACCAGTAGTGCGGGGACCCACGAGCAGTACTTC.

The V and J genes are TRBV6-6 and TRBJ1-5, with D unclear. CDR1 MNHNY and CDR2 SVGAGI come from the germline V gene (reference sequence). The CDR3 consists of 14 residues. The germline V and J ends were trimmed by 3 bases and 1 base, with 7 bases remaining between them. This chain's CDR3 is CASSYRWSNQPQHF. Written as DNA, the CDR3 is TGTGCCAGCAGTTATAGGTGGAGCAATCAGCCCCAGCATTTT.

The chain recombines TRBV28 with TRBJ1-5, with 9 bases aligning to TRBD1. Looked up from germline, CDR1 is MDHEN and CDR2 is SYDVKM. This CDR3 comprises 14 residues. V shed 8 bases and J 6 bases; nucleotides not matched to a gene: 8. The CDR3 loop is CASGFTTGGQPQHF. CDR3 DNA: TGTGCCAGCGGCTTTACGACAGGGGGTCAGCCCCAGCATTTT.

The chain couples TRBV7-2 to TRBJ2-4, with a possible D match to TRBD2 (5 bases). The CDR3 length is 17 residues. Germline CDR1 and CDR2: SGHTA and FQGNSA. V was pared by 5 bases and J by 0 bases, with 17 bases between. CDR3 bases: TGTGCCAGCAGCCCCCTATCGGGGAATCTAGCCAAAAACATTCAGTACTTC. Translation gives CASSPLSGNLAKNIQYF.

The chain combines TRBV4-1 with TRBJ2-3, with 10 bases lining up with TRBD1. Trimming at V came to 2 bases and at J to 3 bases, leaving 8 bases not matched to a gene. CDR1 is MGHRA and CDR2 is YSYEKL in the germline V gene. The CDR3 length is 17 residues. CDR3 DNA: TGCGCCAGCAGCCAATTAACTCCGGGACAGGGGACAGATACGCAGTATTTT. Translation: CASSQLTPGQGTDTQYF.

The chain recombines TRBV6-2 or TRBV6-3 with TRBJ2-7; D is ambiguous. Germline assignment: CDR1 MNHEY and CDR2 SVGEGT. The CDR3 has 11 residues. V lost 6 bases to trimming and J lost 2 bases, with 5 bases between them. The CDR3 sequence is CASSLTYEQYF. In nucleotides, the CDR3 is TGTGCCAGCAGCCTAACCTACGAGCAGTACTTC.

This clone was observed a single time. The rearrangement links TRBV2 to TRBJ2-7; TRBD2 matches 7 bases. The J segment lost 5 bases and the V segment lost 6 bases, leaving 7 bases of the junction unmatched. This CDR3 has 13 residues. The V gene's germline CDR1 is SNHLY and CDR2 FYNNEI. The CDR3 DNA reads TGTGCCAGCAGGGAGACTAGCCGCGACGAGCAGTACTTC. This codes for CASRETSRDEQYF. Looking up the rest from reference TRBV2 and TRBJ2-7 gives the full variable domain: EPEVTQTPSHQVTQMGQEVILRCVPISNHLYFYWYRQILGQKVEFLVSFYNNEISEKSEIFDDQFSVERPDGSNFTLKIRSTKLEDSAMYFCASRETSRDEQYFGPGTRLTVT.

CDR3 sequence reads: CASSPDRVSGNTIYF. The CDR3 bases are TGTGCCAGCTCACCTGACAGGGTCTCTGGAAACACCATATATTTT. This rearrangement joins TRBV18 to TRBJ1-3; 7 nucleotides agree with TRBD1. The CDR3 extends over 15 amino acids. V shed 3 bases, J shed 0 bases, and the junction held 2 bases outside the gene matches. Per the germline V gene, CDR1 is KGHSH and CDR2 is LQKENI.

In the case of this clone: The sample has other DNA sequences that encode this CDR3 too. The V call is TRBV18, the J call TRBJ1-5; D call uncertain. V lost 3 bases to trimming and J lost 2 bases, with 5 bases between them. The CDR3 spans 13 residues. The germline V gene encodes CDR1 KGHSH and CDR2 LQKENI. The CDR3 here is CASSPQGNQPQHF. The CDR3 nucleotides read TGTGCCAGCTCACCCCAGGGCAATCAGCCCCAGCATTTT.

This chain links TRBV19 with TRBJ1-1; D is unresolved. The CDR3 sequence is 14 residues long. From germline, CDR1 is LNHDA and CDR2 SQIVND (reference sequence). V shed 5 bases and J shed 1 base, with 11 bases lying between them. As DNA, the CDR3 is TGTGCCAGTAGTGTTGAGGACGCGAACACTGAAGCTTTCTTT. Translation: CASSVEDANTEAFF. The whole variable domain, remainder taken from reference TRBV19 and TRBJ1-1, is DGGITQSPKYLFRKEGQNVTLSCEQNLNHDAMYWYRQDPGQGLRLIYYSQIVNDFQKGDIAEGYSVSREKKESFPLTVTSAQKNPTAFYLCASSVEDANTEAFFGQGTRLTVV.

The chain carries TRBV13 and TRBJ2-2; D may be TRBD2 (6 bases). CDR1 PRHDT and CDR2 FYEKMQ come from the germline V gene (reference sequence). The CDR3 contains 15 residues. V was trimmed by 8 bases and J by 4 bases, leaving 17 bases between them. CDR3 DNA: TGTGCCAGCCGACCCGGCGGGATGGTCACCGGGGAGCTGTTTTTT. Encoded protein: CASRPGGMVTGELFF.

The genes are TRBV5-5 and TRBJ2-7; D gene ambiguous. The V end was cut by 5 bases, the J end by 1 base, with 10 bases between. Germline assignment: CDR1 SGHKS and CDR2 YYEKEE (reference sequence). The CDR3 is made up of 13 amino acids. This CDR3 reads CASSPPSSYEQYF. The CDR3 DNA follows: TGTGCCAGCAGTCCCCCATCGTCCTACGAGCAGTACTTC.

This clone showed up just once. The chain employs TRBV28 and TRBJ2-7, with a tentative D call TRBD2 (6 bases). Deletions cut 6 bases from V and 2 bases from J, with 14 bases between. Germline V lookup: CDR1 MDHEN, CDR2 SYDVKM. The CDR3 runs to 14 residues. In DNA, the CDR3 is TGTGCCAGCAGGGGGGGTAGCAGGGCCTACGAGCAGTACTTC. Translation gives CASRGGSRAYEQYF.

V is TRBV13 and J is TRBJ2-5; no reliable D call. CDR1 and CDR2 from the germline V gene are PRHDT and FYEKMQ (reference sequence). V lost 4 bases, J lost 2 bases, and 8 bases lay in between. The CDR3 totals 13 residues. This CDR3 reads CASSSDAQETQYF. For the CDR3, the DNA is TGTGCCAGCAGCTCGGACGCACAAGAGACCCAGTACTTC. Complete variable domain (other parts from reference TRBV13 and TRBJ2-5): AAGVIQSPRHLIKEKRETATLKCYPIPRHDTVYWYQQGPGQDPQFLISFYEKMQSDKGSIPDRFSAQQFSDYHSELNMSSLELGDSALYFCASSSDAQETQYFGPGTRLLVL.

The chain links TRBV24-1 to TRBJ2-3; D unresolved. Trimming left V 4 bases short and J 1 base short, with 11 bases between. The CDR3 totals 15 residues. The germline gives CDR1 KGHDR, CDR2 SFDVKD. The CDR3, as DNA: TGTGCCACCAGTGAGGTGGGCCCTGGCACAGATACGCAGTATTTT. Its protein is CATSEVGPGTDTQYF.

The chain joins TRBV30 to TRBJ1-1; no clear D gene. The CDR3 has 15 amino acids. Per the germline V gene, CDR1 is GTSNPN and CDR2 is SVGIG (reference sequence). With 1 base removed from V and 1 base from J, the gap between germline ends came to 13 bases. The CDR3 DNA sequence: TGTGCCTGGAGTGACTTTGATCACCCGAACACTGAAGCTTTCTTT. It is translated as CAWSDFDHPNTEAFF.

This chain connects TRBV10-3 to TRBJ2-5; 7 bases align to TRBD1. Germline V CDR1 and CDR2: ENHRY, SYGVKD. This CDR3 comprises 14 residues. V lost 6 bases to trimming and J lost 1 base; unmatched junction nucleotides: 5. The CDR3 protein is CAISPGTAQETQYF. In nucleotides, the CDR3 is TGTGCCATCAGCCCCGGGACAGCCCAAGAGACCCAGTACTTC.

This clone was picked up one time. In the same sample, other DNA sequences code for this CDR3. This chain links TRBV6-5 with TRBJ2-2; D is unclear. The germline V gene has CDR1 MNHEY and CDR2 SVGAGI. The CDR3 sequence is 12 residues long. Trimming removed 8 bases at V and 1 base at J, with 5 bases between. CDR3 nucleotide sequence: TGTGCCAGCCGCGAGAACACCGGGGAGCTGTTTTTT. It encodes CASRENTGELFF.

DNA of the CDR3: TGTGCCACCAGTGACAACAGGGTTAGAAACGAGCAGTACTTC. This encodes CATSDNRVRNEQYF. The J gene is TRBJ2-7, the V gene TRBV24-1; D may be TRBD1 (6 bases). CDR1 and CDR2 (germline): KGHDR, SFDVKD. CDR3 length equals 14 residues. The V gene lost 4 bases and the J gene lost 5 bases, with 14 bases spanning the gap.

CDR3 sequence (DNA): TGCGCCAGCAGCCCCTCGACTCGGGCGGGGGGGCGCGGAGATACGCAGTATTTT. Translated, it gives CASSPSTRAGGRGDTQYF. The V gene is TRBV10-1, the J gene TRBJ2-3, with 9 bases aligning to TRBD2. The CDR3 has 18 amino acids. V dropped 6 bases and J dropped 5; count of bases not matched to a gene: 18. Germline V lookup: CDR1 WNHNN, CDR2 SYGVQD (reference sequence).

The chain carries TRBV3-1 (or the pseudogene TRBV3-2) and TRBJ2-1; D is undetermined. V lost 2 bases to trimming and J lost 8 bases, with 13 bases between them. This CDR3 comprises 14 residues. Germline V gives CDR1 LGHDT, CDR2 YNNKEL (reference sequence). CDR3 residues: CASSQWTAGDEQFF. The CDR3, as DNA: TGTGCCAGCAGCCAATGGACGGCCGGTGATGAGCAGTTCTTC.

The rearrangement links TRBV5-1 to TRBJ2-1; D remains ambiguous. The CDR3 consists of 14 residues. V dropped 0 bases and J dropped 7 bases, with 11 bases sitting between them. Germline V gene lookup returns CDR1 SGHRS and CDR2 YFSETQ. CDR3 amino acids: CASSLEERVNEQFF. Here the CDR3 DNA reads TGCGCCAGCAGCTTGGAGGAGCGTGTTAATGAGCAGTTCTTC.

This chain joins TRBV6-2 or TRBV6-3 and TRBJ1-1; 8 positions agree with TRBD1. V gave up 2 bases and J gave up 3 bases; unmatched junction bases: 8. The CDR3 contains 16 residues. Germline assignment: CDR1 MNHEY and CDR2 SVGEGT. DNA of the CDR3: TGTGCCAGCAGTTACCCGACGGGACAGGTTTACACTGAAGCTTTCTTT. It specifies CASSYPTGQVYTEAFF.